The rows below give T cell receptor beta chains drawn from one sample of a study of T cell changes during pregnancy in multiple sclerosis. The protocol was immunoSEQ multiplex PCR, while the TCRdb copy is restricted to in-frame clones and leaves out a portion. The repertoire holds under 85,000 clones, with about 91% as singletons. The sample here was CD4+ T cells from peripheral blood mononuclear cells, taken in the third trimester of pregnancy. The receptors here all came from a female donor in good health, enrolled as a control in a pregnancy study. The CDR3 runs from the conserved cysteine through the conserved F or W. A D gene is named only where the DNA matches it firmly.

d_call,v_call,cdr3_aa
.,TRBV15,CATSREYRAHTEAFF
.,TRBV5-1,CASSLVPGTPEQFF
.,TRBV27,CASSLNRGAYNEQFF
.,TRBV5-1,CASSLERGQETQYF
TRBD1,TRBV6-6,CASILDRVDTEAFF
.,TRBV7-3,CASSFGGSLRNTEAFF
.,TRBV9,CASSVGTHYGYTF
.,TRBV2,CASRSTGTPGIGEQFF
.,TRBV5-4,CASSFQGRKEAFF
.,TRBV10-3,CAIRESASGNTIYF
TRBD1,TRBV19,CASSKGTAVPFQGGYTF
.,TRBV7-8,CASTQGRGEKLFF
.,TRBV7-6,CASSYDSAATNEKLFF
TRBD1,TRBV5-4,CASSPQGKNTEAFF
.,TRBV7-9,CASSFGQHGEKLFF
.,TRBV4-2,CASSLLGPQGQETQYF
TRBD1,TRBV7-3,CASSPHPTGDSYTF
TRBD1,TRBV30,CAWGKGAGSEKLFF
.,TRBV2,CASGLRTVNTEAFF
TRBD1,TRBV7-3,CASSRAGGGDTEAFF
.,TRBV5-1,CASTVGGNTEAFF
.,TRBV4-3,CASSQGPAGGRSGELFF
.,TRBV6-1,CASIWANTEAFF
.,TRBV25-1,CASSDPGGNQPQHF
TRBD1,TRBV5-1,CASSSTGEPEAFF
.,TRBV19,CASSPRTEVYGYTF
TRBD1,TRBV6-1,CASSEPGQGEGYTF
TRBD1,TRBV19,CASRWTGEFNYGYTF
.,TRBV4-3,CASSLSSGTGYEQYF
TRBD1,TRBV18,CASSRDRGHTEAFF
TRBD2,TRBV10-3,CATLESGGAYNEQFF
.,TRBV5-4,CASLLDLSTDTQYF
.,TRBV18,CASSPAQGKSEQYF
.,TRBV19,CASSIAEDTEAFF
TRBD1,TRBV30,CAWRTGLTPLHF
TRBD2,TRBV4-1,CASSQASGGLYEQYF
TRBD1,TRBV5-4,CASSSMTGVLGNTIYF
TRBD1,TRBV5-6,CASSLWDRGNYGYTF
.,TRBV10-2,CASSESGTPSYEQYF
.,TRBV4-1,CASSHPRGQNTGELFF
TRBD2,TRBV6-6,CASSYSTGGGENEQFF
.,TRBV19,CASSIGVRTLNGYTF
TRBD2,TRBV11-2,CASSSTSGGGNEQFF
TRBD1,TRBV30,CAWSQGQEYQPQHF
.,TRBV29-1,CSAKGGYGYTF
.,TRBV5-4,CASSLVPIETQYF
TRBD1,TRBV19,CASSTGQGSYNEQFF
TRBD1,TRBV7-2,CASSPRDSSYEQYF
TRBD2,TRBV2,CASSKLAGFTGELFF
.,TRBV10-3,CAISEKTGPSSYEQYF
TRBD2,TRBV7-2,CASSLAGTSGETQYF
TRBD1,TRBV7-9,CASSQQGAHEQFF
TRBD2,TRBV9,CASSIRGGSNTGELFF
.,TRBV29-1,CSVGAGLNQPQHF
TRBD1,TRBV15,CATSTGTVNSPLHF
.,TRBV18,CASSPDGEGTEAFF
TRBD2,TRBV5-4,CASSRGLAGPPADTQYF
.,TRBV7-9,CASSPRGQASYNEQFF
.,TRBV4-3,CASSRQGTPQKLFF
TRBD2,TRBV30,CAWSDLAGADTQYF